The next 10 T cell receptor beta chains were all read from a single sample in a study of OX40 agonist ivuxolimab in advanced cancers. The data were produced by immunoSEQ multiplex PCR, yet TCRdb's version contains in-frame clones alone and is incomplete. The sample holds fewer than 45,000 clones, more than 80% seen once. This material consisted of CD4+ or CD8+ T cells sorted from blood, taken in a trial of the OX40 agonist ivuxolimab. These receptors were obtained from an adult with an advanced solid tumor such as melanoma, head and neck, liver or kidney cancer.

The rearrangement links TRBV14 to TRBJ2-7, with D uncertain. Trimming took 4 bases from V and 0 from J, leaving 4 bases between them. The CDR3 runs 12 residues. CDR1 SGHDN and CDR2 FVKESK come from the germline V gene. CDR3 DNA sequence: TGTGCCAGCAGCCCCTCCTCCTACGAGCAGTACTTC. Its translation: CASSPSSYEQYF.

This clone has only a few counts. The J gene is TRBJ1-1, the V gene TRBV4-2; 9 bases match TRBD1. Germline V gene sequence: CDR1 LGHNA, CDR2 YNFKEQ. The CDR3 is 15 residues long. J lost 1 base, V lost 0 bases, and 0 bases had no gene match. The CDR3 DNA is TGTGCCAGCAGCCAAGAACAGGGGGCGAACACTGAAGCTTTCTTT. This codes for CASSQEQGANTEAFF.

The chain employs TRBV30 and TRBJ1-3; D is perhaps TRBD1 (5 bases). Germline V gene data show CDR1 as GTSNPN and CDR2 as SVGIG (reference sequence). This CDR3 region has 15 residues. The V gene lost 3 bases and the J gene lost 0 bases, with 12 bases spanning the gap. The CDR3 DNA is TGTGCCTGGAGGCCGGACACGAGCTCTGGAAACACCATATATTTT. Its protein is CAWRPDTSSGNTIYF.

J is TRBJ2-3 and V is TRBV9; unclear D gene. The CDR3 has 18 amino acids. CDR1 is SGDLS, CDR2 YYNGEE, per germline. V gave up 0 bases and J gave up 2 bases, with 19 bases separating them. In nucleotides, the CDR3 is TGTGCCAGCAGCGTAGAAGGTACTCCGCATCACACCACAGATACGCAGTATTTT. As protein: CASSVEGTPHHTTDTQYF.

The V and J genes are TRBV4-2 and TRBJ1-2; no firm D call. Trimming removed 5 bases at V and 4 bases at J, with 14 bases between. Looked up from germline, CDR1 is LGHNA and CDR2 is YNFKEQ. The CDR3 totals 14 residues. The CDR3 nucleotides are TGTGCCAGCAGCGGCCAGACGGATTTCTATGGCTACACCTTC. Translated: CASSGQTDFYGYTF.

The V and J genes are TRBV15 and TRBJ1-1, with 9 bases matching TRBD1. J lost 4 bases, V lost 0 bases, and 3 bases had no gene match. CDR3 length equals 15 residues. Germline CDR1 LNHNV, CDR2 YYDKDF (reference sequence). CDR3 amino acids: CATSREGTGITEAFF. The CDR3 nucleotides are TGTGCCACCAGCAGAGAGGGGACAGGGATCACTGAAGCTTTCTTT.

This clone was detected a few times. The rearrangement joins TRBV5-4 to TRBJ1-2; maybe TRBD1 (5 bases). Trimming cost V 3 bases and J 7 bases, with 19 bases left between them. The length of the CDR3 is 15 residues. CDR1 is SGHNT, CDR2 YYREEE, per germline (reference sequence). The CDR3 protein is CASSYNAKGPGGYTF. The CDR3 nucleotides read TGTGCCAGCAGCTACAATGCCAAGGGGCCGGGTGGCTACACCTTC.

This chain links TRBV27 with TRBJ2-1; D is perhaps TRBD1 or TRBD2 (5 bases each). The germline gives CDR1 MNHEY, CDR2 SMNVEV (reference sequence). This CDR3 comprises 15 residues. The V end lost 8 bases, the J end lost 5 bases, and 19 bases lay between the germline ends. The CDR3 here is CASSLRRDGHNEQFF. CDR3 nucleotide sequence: TGTGCCAGCTCTTTACGCCGGGACGGCCACAATGAGCAGTTCTTC.

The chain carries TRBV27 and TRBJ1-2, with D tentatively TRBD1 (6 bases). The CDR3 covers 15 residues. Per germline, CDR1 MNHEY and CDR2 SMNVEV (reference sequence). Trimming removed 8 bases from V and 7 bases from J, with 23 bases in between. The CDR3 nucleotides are TGTGCCAGCTCCCTCCGGGGGGGGGCGCTGGGTGGCTACACCTTC. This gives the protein CASSLRGGALGGYTF.

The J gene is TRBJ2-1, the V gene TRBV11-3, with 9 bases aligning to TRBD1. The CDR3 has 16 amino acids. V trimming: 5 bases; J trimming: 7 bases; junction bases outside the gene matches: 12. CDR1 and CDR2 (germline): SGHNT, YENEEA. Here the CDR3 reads CASSPKKGTGRNEQFF. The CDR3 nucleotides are TGTGCCAGCAGCCCTAAAAAGGGGACAGGGAGGAATGAGCAGTTCTTC.